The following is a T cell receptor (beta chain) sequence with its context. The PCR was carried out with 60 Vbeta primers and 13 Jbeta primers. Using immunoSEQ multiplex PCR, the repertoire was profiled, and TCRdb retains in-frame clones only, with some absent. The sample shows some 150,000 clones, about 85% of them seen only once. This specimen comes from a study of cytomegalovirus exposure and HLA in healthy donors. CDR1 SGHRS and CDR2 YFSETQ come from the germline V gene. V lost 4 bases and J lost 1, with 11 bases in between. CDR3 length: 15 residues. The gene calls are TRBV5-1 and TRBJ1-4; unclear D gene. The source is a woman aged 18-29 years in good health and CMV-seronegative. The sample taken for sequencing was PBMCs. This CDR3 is CASSRKGVTNEKLFF. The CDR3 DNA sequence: TGCGCCAGCAGCCGCAAGGGAGTAACTAATGAAAAACTGTTTTTT.